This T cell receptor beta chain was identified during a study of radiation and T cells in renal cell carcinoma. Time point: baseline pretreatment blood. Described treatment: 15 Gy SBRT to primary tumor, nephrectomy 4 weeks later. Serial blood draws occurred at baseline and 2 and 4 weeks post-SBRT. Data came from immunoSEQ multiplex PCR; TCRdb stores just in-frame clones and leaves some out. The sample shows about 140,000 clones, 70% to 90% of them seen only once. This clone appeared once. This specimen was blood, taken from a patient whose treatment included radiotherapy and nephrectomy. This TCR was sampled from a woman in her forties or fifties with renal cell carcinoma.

CDR3 sequence: CASHPSGGGEKLFF. The CDR3, as DNA: TGTGCCAGCCACCCCAGTGGGGGAGGAGAAAAACTGTTTTTT. The chain employs TRBV7-9 and TRBJ1-4; D possibly corresponds to TRBD1 (5 bases). Germline-derived CDR1 and CDR2 are SEHNR and FQNEAQ (reference sequence). V was clipped by 8 bases and J by 8 bases, with 18 bases between them. The CDR3 totals 14 residues.